The rows below give T cell receptor beta chains drawn from one sample of a study of T cells after yellow fever vaccination. TCRdb processed the 5' RACE reads anew with MiXCR; each CDR3 protein has one entry. This table holds some 670,000 distinct CDR3 sequences, more than 9% found once. Here the sequenced sample was PBMCs, taken on the day of the yellow fever booster vaccination. All receptors derive from a man younger than 40 who received the YFV17D yellow fever vaccine. Each CDR3 is given with its conserved first and last residue. D genes are given only for firm matches. Only some rows state a clone size, as once, few, many or a class for expanded clones.

13 | TRBJ2-1 | . | TRBV5-1 | TRBD1 | TGCGCCAGCAGCTGGGGACAGGCGGTTGAGCAGTTCTTC | CASSWGQAVEQFF
13 | TRBJ2-7 | few | TRBV7-2 | TRBD1 | TGTGCCAGCAGCTACAGGGGTCTCTACGAGCAGTACTTC | CASSYRGLYEQYF
14 | TRBJ2-4 | few | TRBV15 | . | TGTGCCACCCTGGAGGGGGGGCCCCGAAACATTCAGTACTTC | CATLEGGPRNIQYF
14 | TRBJ2-1 | few | TRBV20-1 | . | TGCAGTGCTAGTTACAACAGGGGGGAGGGTGAGCAGTTCTTC | CSASYNRGEGEQFF
16 | TRBJ2-1 | . | TRBV7-8 | . | TGTGCCAGCAGCTCCCTGACGGGCAGAGGAATCAATGAGCAGTTCTTC | CASSSLTGRGINEQFF
16 | TRBJ2-2 | . | TRBV20-1 | TRBD2 | TGCTGTGCTAGAGACGCAACTAGCGGGAGACCCGGGGAGCTGTTTTTT | CCARDATSGRPGELFF
14 | TRBJ2-7 | . | TRBV5-4 | . | TGTGCCAGCAGCTTGATTTTGTCAGGGGACGAGCAGTACTTC | CASSLILSGDEQYF
15 | TRBJ2-5 | . | TRBV6-1 | . | TGTGCCAGCAGTGACTACTCCCGGGAATTGGAGACCCAGTACTTC | CASSDYSRELETQYF
16 | TRBJ1-2 | many | TRBV5-4 | . | TGTGCCAGCAGCTTGGAACAGGTCCGAGGCGAAGGTGGCTACACCTTC | CASSLEQVRGEGGYTF
15 | TRBJ2-1 | few | TRBV6-1 | TRBD2 | TGTGCCAGCAGTCTGGGACTAGCGGGAGGGCCCGAGCAGTTCTTC | CASSLGLAGGPEQFF
12 | TRBJ1-3 | few | TRBV18 | . | TGTGCCAGCTCACCTCGAGATGACACCATATATTTT | CASSPRDDTIYF
13 | TRBJ2-7 | . | TRBV6-1 | . | TGTGCCACCCGAGGTTTCGGGCGATACGAGCAGTACTTC | CATRGFGRYEQYF
15 | TRBJ1-1 | once | TRBV20-1 | . | TGCAGTGCTAGAGAGTGGGGAATACGATATTCAGAAGCTTTCTTT | CSAREWGIRYSEAFF
16 | TRBJ2-3 | . | TRBV7-9 | TRBD2 | TGTGCCAGCAGCCAAGGGGCTAGCGGGAGTCCAGATACGCAGTATTTT | CASSQGASGSPDTQYF
10 | TRBJ2-5 | once | TRBV20-1 | . | TGCAGTGCCCTAGGGACCCGCAGGTACTTC | CSALGTRRYF
13 | TRBJ1-1 | few | TRBV20-1 | . | TGCAGTGCTAGAGTAAGGCGGGGAACTGAAGCTTTCTTT | CSARVRRGTEAFF
11 | TRBJ2-1 | few | TRBV20-1 | . | TGCAGTGCTAGAGATTCCGGTGAGCAGTTCTTC | CSARDSGEQFF
14 | TRBJ2-2 | . | TRBV20-1 | TRBD1 | TGCAGTGGGACAGGGGGCGCGAGGACCGGGGAGCTGTTTTTT | CSGTGGARTGELFF
14 | TRBJ2-7 | once | TRBV20-1 | . | TGCAGTACCTCACTGGCGGGAAAGTACTACGAGCAGTACTTC | CSTSLAGKYYEQYF
15 | TRBJ2-1 | few | TRBV6-2/TRBV6-3 | . | TGTGCCAGCAGTTCAATCCGGACTCAAGGCCGTGAGCAGTTCTTC | CASSSIRTQGREQFF
17 | TRBJ1-2 | few | TRBV4-1 | . | TGCGCCAGCAGCCAAGTCGGATCCGCGGTGGTGGTAGGGGGCTACACCTTC | CASSQVGSAVVVGGYTF
12 | TRBJ2-2 | few | TRBV29-1 | . | TGCAGCGCAGGAGGGTCCACCGGGGAGCTGTTTTTT | CSAGGSTGELFF
11 | TRBJ2-1 | few | TRBV12-3/TRBV12-4 | . | TGTGCCAGCCTCCACCGAAGTGAGCAGTTCTTC | CASLHRSEQFF
16 | TRBJ2-5 | few | TRBV7-3 | TRBD2 | TGTGCCAGCAGCCCGGGTGGAGGTGCGGGGGGAGAGACCCAGTACTTC | CASSPGGGAGGETQYF
19 | TRBJ2-1 | . | TRBV11-2 | TRBD1 | TGTGCCAGCAGAACTTTCGGAGGGACAGGAAAAGACTCCTACAATGAGCAGTTCTTC | CASRTFGGTGKDSYNEQFF
14 | TRBJ2-7 | . | TRBV7-2 | . | TGTGCCAGCAGCTCCGTGGGGGATAGTTACGAGCAGTACTTC | CASSSVGDSYEQYF
17 | TRBJ2-3 | many | TRBV7-2 | TRBD2 | TGTGCCAGCAGCTCCCATAGCGGGAGGGCGAAGGTGGATACGCAGTATTTT | CASSSHSGRAKVDTQYF
15 | TRBJ2-7 | few | TRBV4-1 | . | TGCGCCAGCAGCCCCCGACCATTCTCCGCCTACGAGCAGTACTTC | CASSPRPFSAYEQYF
14 | TRBJ2-1 | . | TRBV27 | TRBD2 | TGTGCCAGCGGGGGACTAGCGGTCTACAATGAGCAGTTCTTC | CASGGLAVYNEQFF
13 | TRBJ2-2 | few | TRBV7-9 | . | TGTGCCAGCAGCTTCTATAGCCCCGGGGAGCTGTTTTTT | CASSFYSPGELFF
16 | TRBJ2-7 | . | TRBV27 | TRBD2 | TGTGCCAGCAGTTTATTCGCTACTAGCGCGACCTACGAGCAGTACTTC | CASSLFATSATYEQYF
13 | TRBJ2-7 | . | TRBV12-5 | . | TGTGCTAGTGGTTTGGTAGGGAGAGGCGAGCAGTACTTC | CASGLVGRGEQYF
15 | TRBJ2-3 | . | TRBV9 | . | TGTGCCAGCAGCGTAGGACCAAACACAGAGGATACGCAGTATTTT | CASSVGPNTEDTQYF
13 | TRBJ1-1 | . | TRBV9 | . | TGTGCCAGCAGCGTACGGGCGGGGACTGAAGCTTTCTTT | CASSVRAGTEAFF
15 | TRBJ1-1 | few | TRBV18 | TRBD1 | TGTGCCAGCTCACCAGAGACAGGGCTAAACACTGAAGCTTTCTTT | CASSPETGLNTEAFF
13 | TRBJ2-7 | . | TRBV20-1 | . | TGCAGTGCTGGCGGGGCGGGACGTTACGAGCAGTACTTC | CSAGGAGRYEQYF
16 | TRBJ2-1 | . | TRBV18 | TRBD1 | TGTGCCAGCTCACCCAGACAGGGTCTGGGGTACAATGAGCAGTTCTTC | CASSPRQGLGYNEQFF
13 | TRBJ2-1 | . | TRBV29-1 | TRBD2 | TGCAGCGTTGAAGGCGGGAGGGCCACTGAGCAGTTCTTC | CSVEGGRATEQFF
11 | TRBJ1-2 | . | TRBV20-1 | . | TGCAGCGCCGCTAGGAGATCCGGCTACACCTTC | CSAARRSGYTF
18 | TRBJ1-4 | few | TRBV20-1 | . | TGCAGTGCTAGAGGAACAGGAAAGGAGCTTGCAACTAATGAAAAACTGTTTTTT | CSARGTGKELATNEKLFF
15 | TRBJ2-7 | . | TRBV14 | TRBD1 | TGTGCCAGCAGCCTTGGACAGGGGCAAGCCTACGAGCAGTACTTC | CASSLGQGQAYEQYF
12 | TRBJ2-1 | . | TRBV13 | . | TGTGCCAGCAGGGCATCAGGGGCTGAGCAGTTCTTC | CASRASGAEQFF
13 | TRBJ2-1 | few | TRBV12-3/TRBV12-4 | . | TGTGCCAGCAGTTTTCATATGAGCGGTGAGCAGTTCTTC | CASSFHMSGEQFF
15 | TRBJ1-5 | few | TRBV15 | . | TGTGCCACCAGCAGAGAACAGGGTAGGGGTCAGCCCCAGCATTTT | CATSREQGRGQPQHF
13 | TRBJ2-1 | few | TRBV30 | TRBD2 | TGTGCCTGGGGGGGGGGAATTATCAGTGAGCAGTTCTTC | CAWGGGIISEQFF
14 | TRBJ1-2 | few | TRBV15 | TRBD1 | TGTGCCACCAGCGGGACAGGATCTAACTATGGCTACACCTTC | CATSGTGSNYGYTF
15 | TRBJ2-3 | . | TRBV11-2 | . | TGTGCCAGCAGCCCTACGCCTCTTAGCACAGATACGCAGTATTTT | CASSPTPLSTDTQYF
16 | TRBJ2-7 | . | TRBV10-3 | TRBD2 | TGTGCCATCAGTGAAGGGACTAGCGGGCTTTCCTACGAGCAGTACTTC | CAISEGTSGLSYEQYF
15 | TRBJ2-5 | . | TRBV11-2 | . | TGTGCCAGCAGCTCGCGTCGGGGGAACCAAGAGACCCAGTACTTC | CASSSRRGNQETQYF
13 | TRBJ1-5 | few | TRBV7-3 | . | TGTGCCAGCAGCCCAAGCCGGGACTCTCCCCAGCATTTT | CASSPSRDSPQHF
16 | TRBJ2-7 | . | TRBV7-2 | . | TGTGCCAGCAGCTTACCCCCTGGAGGTAGCGGTTACGAGCAGTACTTC | CASSLPPGGSGYEQYF